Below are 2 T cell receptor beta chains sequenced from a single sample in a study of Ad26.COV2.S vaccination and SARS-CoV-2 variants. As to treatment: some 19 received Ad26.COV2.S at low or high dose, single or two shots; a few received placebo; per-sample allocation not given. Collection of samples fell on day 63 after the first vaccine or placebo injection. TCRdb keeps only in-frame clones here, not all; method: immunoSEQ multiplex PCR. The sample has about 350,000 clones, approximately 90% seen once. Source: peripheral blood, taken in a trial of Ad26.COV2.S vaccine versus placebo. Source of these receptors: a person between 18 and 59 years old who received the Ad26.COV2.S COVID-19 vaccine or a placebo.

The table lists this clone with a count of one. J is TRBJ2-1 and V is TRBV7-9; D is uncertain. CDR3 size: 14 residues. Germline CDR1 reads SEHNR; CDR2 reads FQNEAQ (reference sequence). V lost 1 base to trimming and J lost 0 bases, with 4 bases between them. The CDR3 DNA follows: TGTGCCAGCAGCTTAGGGAGCTCCTACAATGAGCAGTTCTTC. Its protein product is CASSLGSSYNEQFF.

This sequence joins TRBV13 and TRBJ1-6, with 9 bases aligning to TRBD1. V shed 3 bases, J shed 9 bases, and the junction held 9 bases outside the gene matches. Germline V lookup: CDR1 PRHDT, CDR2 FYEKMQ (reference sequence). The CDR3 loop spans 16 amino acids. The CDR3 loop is CASSLRPGTGSSPLHF. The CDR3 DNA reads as TGTGCCAGCAGCTTGAGGCCAGGGACAGGGAGTTCACCCCTCCACTTT.